These T cell receptor beta chains were read from a single sample in a study of human T cells and chemical hapten exposure. Using its own MiXCR run on the 5' RACE reads, TCRdb lists one record per CDR3 protein. This sample has about 81,000 distinct CDR3 sequences, with 6% to 8.5% found just once. The receptors here all came from a male donor in good health. CDR3s include the opening cysteine and the closing phenylalanine or tryptophan. D genes are given only for firm matches. Clone size is not always given. Where it is, it says once, few, many or a class for expanded clones.

J gene: TRBJ2-1; clone size: few; V gene: TRBV11-1; D gene: TRBD2; CDR3 protein: CASSFEGTSGYNEQFF; CDR3 DNA: TGTGCCAGCAGTTTCGAAGGGACTAGCGGATACAATGAGCAGTTCTTC
J gene: TRBJ2-7; clone size: many; V gene: TRBV20-1; D gene: TRBD1; CDR3 protein: CSAPSDRAYSYEQYF; CDR3 DNA: TGCAGTGCCCCCTCCGACAGGGCGTACTCCTACGAGCAGTACTTC
J gene: TRBJ2-1; clone size: -; V gene: TRBV12-3/TRBV12-4; D gene: -; CDR3 protein: CASSIHPGSSREQFF; CDR3 DNA: TGTGCCAGCAGCATACACCCCGGGAGTTCAAGGGAGCAGTTCTTC
J gene: TRBJ1-1; clone size: -; V gene: TRBV12-2; D gene: -; CDR3 protein: CASRFEGWHEAFF; CDR3 DNA: TGTGCAAGTCGCTTTGAGGGGTGGCACGAAGCTTTCTTT
J gene: TRBJ2-1; clone size: few; V gene: TRBV9; D gene: -; CDR3 protein: CASSVGYNEQFF; CDR3 DNA: TGTGCCAGCAGCGTAGGCTACAATGAGCAGTTCTTC
J gene: TRBJ2-6; clone size: -; V gene: TRBV4-1; D gene: TRBD1; CDR3 protein: CASSQDRGLGANVLTF; CDR3 DNA: TGCGCCAGCAGCCAAGACAGGGGGCTCGGGGCCAACGTCCTGACTTTC
J gene: TRBJ2-1; clone size: many; V gene: TRBV29-1; D gene: TRBD2; CDR3 protein: CSVEVGSGGPSNEQFF; CDR3 DNA: TGCAGCGTTGAAGTCGGTTCGGGAGGGCCCTCCAATGAGCAGTTCTTC
J gene: TRBJ2-7; clone size: many; V gene: TRBV25-1; D gene: -; CDR3 protein: CASSGGNEQYF; CDR3 DNA: TGTGCCAGCAGTGGAGGGAACGAGCAGTACTTC
J gene: TRBJ2-3; clone size: many; V gene: TRBV5-1; D gene: TRBD2; CDR3 protein: CASSSTSATSTDTQYF; CDR3 DNA: TGCGCCAGCAGCTCAACTAGCGCGACTAGCACAGATACGCAGTATTTT
J gene: TRBJ2-3; clone size: -; V gene: TRBV5-5; D gene: -; CDR3 protein: CASSWADTQYF; CDR3 DNA: TGTGCCAGCAGCTGGGCAGATACGCAGTATTTT
J gene: TRBJ2-5; clone size: few; V gene: TRBV29-1; D gene: -; CDR3 protein: CSVEGRQMQETQYF; CDR3 DNA: TGCAGCGTTGAAGGGAGGCAGATGCAAGAGACCCAGTACTTC
J gene: TRBJ1-3; clone size: -; V gene: TRBV10-2; D gene: -; CDR3 protein: CASSESWAGTGNTIYF; CDR3 DNA: TGCGCCAGCAGTGAGTCCTGGGCCGGAACTGGAAACACCATATATTTT
J gene: TRBJ2-7; clone size: many; V gene: TRBV6-5; D gene: -; CDR3 protein: CASSYGGGQSPGSSYEQYF; CDR3 DNA: TGTGCCAGCAGTTACGGGGGGGGACAGTCCCCCGGGAGCTCCTACGAGCAGTACTTC
J gene: TRBJ1-1; clone size: -; V gene: TRBV19; D gene: TRBD1; CDR3 protein: CASSPAQGDTEAFF; CDR3 DNA: TGTGCCAGTAGTCCGGCACAGGGGGACACTGAAGCTTTCTTT
J gene: TRBJ2-3; clone size: once; V gene: TRBV6-1; D gene: TRBD1; CDR3 protein: CASSGWDRGGDTQYF; CDR3 DNA: TGTGCCAGCAGTGGCTGGGACAGGGGTGGAGATACGCAGTATTTT
J gene: TRBJ2-3; clone size: -; V gene: TRBV5-1; D gene: TRBD2; CDR3 protein: CASYLAGEGSDTQYF; CDR3 DNA: TGCGCCAGCTATCTAGCGGGAGAGGGGTCAGATACGCAGTATTTT
J gene: TRBJ2-1; clone size: many; V gene: TRBV20-1; D gene: TRBD2; CDR3 protein: CSASPILAGVWNEQFF; CDR3 DNA: TGCAGTGCTAGTCCTATACTAGCGGGAGTTTGGAATGAGCAGTTCTTC
J gene: TRBJ2-3; clone size: many; V gene: TRBV7-9; D gene: -; CDR3 protein: CASSLQDTQYF; CDR3 DNA: TGTGCCAGCAGCTTACAGGATACGCAGTATTTT
J gene: TRBJ2-5; clone size: many; V gene: TRBV7-9; D gene: -; CDR3 protein: CASSLAFADQETQYF; CDR3 DNA: TGTGCCAGCAGCTTAGCTTTCGCGGACCAAGAGACCCAGTACTTC
J gene: TRBJ2-1; clone size: -; V gene: TRBV20-1; D gene: -; CDR3 protein: CSAPLGYNEQFF; CDR3 DNA: TGCAGTGCCCCTTTAGGGTACAATGAGCAGTTCTTC
J gene: TRBJ2-1; clone size: few; V gene: TRBV20-1; D gene: -; CDR3 protein: CSAYGFYYNEQFF; CDR3 DNA: TGCAGTGCTTACGGATTCTATTACAATGAGCAGTTCTTC
J gene: TRBJ1-1; clone size: few; V gene: TRBV20-1; D gene: TRBD1; CDR3 protein: CALQGSNTEAFF; CDR3 DNA: TGCGCGTTACAGGGGAGTAACACTGAAGCTTTCTTT
J gene: TRBJ2-7; clone size: -; V gene: TRBV6-5; D gene: -; CDR3 protein: CASSYERRLGRYEQYF; CDR3 DNA: TGTGCCAGCAGTTACGAGAGGCGACTAGGGAGGTACGAGCAGTACTTC